The clone carrying this TCR beta chain has a single count. TCRdb keeps only in-frame clones here, not all; method: immunoSEQ multiplex PCR. The sample includes about 59,000 clones, about 91% of them seen just once. The source of the sample is a study of OX40 agonist ivuxolimab in advanced cancers. Germline V gives CDR1 SGHAT, CDR2 FQNNGV. V was shortened by 5 bases and J by 3 bases, with 5 bases between the two germline ends. The CDR3 has 11 residues. The receptor was isolated from an adult with an advanced solid tumor such as melanoma, head and neck, liver or kidney cancer. The chain joins TRBV11-2 to TRBJ2-7; D call uncertain. The source material was CD4+ or CD8+ T cells sorted from blood, sampled in a trial of the OX40 agonist ivuxolimab. In DNA form, the CDR3 reads TGTGCCAGCAGCAGTAACTACGAGCAGTACTTC. Translation gives CASSSNYEQYF.